These T cell receptor beta chains were read from a single sample in a study of blood T cell repertoires in COVID-19. Profiling relied on immunoSEQ multiplex PCR, and the TCRdb table lists in-frame clones only, not all of them. The sample records about 350,000 clones, around 91% being singletons. Specimen: peripheral blood. The receptors shown here come from a woman under 30 who had recovered from COVID-19. Each CDR3 is given with its conserved first and last residue. Fields, in order: D gene, clone size, V gene, J gene, CDR3 protein, CDR3 DNA. A D gene is named only where the DNA matches it firmly. Clone size is stated in some rows and not others, as once, few, many or a class when expanded.

NA	NA	TRBV5-1	TRBJ1-1	CASSAGTANTEAFF	TGCGCCAGCAGCGCCGGGACTGCGAACACTGAAGCTTTCTTT
NA	NA	TRBV5-6	TRBJ2-2	CASSLAAGELFF	TGTGCCAGCAGCTTGGCAGCCGGGGAGCTGTTTTTT
TRBD1	NA	TRBV6-5	TRBJ1-2	CASSQQGVFYGYTF	TGTGCCAGCAGCCAACAGGGGGTCTTCTATGGCTACACCTTC
NA	NA	TRBV5-6	TRBJ2-3	CASSLLLTDTQYF	TGTGCCAGCAGCTTGCTCCTGACAGATACGCAGTATTTT
NA	NA	TRBV6-1	TRBJ1-4	CASSENIEKLFF	TGTGCCAGCAGTGAAAATATTGAAAAACTGTTTTTT
TRBD2	NA	TRBV11-2	TRBJ2-1	CASSFYGRANEQFF	TGTGCCAGCAGCTTCTATGGGAGGGCCAATGAGCAGTTCTTC
NA	NA	TRBV4-1	TRBJ1-5	CASSQGGSNQPQHF	TGCGCCAGCAGCCAAGGAGGAAGCAATCAGCCCCAGCATTTT
NA	NA	TRBV6-2/TRBV6-3	TRBJ2-1	CASSYSRRGRGYNEQFF	TGTGCCAGCAGTTACTCCAGAAGGGGCAGGGGATACAATGAGCAGTTCTTC
NA	NA	TRBV7-5	TRBJ1-5	CARSLPGLFSNQPRHF	TGTGCCAGAAGCCTACCGGGACTCTTTAGCAATCAGCCCCGGCATTTT
NA	NA	TRBV4-3	TRBJ1-2	CASSQDSAGAANYGYTF	TGCGCCAGCAGCCAAGATTCAGCAGGCGCCGCTAACTATGGCTACACCTTC
TRBD1	NA	TRBV15	TRBJ2-6	CATSRRGQGAGANVLTF	TGTGCCACCAGCAGACGTGGACAGGGGGCTGGGGCCAACGTCCTGACTTTC
TRBD2	NA	TRBV13	TRBJ2-3	CASSKTSGAGDTQYF	TGTGCCAGCAGCAAAACTAGCGGCGCGGGAGATACGCAGTATTTT
NA	NA	TRBV7-7	TRBJ2-3	CASSLASGPGGDTQYF	TGTGCCAGCAGCTTAGCCTCAGGACCCGGGGGAGATACGCAGTATTTT
TRBD2	NA	TRBV5-1	TRBJ2-1	CASSSAGVGYNEQFF	TGCGCCAGCAGCTCGGCGGGGGTGGGATACAATGAGCAGTTCTTC
NA	NA	TRBV4-1	TRBJ1-4	CASSQTDRTNEKLFF	TGCGCCAGCAGCCAAACAGATAGAACTAATGAAAAACTGTTTTTT
TRBD1	NA	TRBV25-1	TRBJ2-5	CASSERGPKTQYF	TGTGCCAGCAGTGAGAGGGGGCCAAAGACCCAGTACTTC
NA	NA	TRBV20-1	TRBJ1-4	CSASPGATNEKLFF	TGCAGTGCTAGTCCCGGGGCAACTAATGAAAAACTGTTTTTT
TRBD2	NA	TRBV9	TRBJ2-1	CASSPLGAGDDIEQFF	TGTGCCAGCAGCCCCCTAGGGGCGGGAGATGATATTGAGCAGTTCTTC
TRBD1	NA	TRBV5-5	TRBJ1-3	CASSTGQTFSGNTIYF	TGTGCCAGCAGCACGGGACAGACTTTCTCTGGAAACACCATATATTTT
TRBD2	NA	TRBV19	TRBJ2-2	CATRDYNTGELFF	TGTGCCACTCGGGACTACAACACCGGGGAGCTGTTTTTT
NA	NA	TRBV7-2	TRBJ1-6	CASSWGGGNSPLHF	TGTGCCAGCAGCTGGGGGGGCGGTAATTCACCCCTCCACTTT
NA	NA	TRBV13	TRBJ2-1	CASSPQGGKSSYNEQFF	TGTGCCAGCAGCCCCCAGGGTGGGAAAAGCTCCTACAATGAGCAGTTCTTC
TRBD1	NA	TRBV5-1	TRBJ1-2	CASTLTGGFYGYTF	TGCGCCAGCACCCTGACAGGGGGCTTCTATGGCTACACCTTC
NA	once	TRBV3-1/TRBV3-2	TRBJ1-5	CASSQDGGQLPQHF	TGTGCCAGCAGCCAAGATGGCGGCCAGTTGCCCCAGCATTTT
NA	NA	TRBV19	TRBJ1-6	CASSIVGGDSPLHF	TGTGCCAGTAGTATAGTTGGAGGAGATTCACCCCTCCACTTT
TRBD1	NA	TRBV4-3	TRBJ1-4	CASSQEGVTGVLEEKLFF	TGCGCCAGCAGCCAAGAGGGAGTCACAGGGGTTTTAGAAGAAAAACTGTTTTTT
NA	NA	TRBV10-2	TRBJ2-1	CASRGDSGNEQFF	TGCGCCAGCAGGGGGGACTCCGGGAATGAGCAGTTCTTC
NA	NA	TRBV7-9	TRBJ2-3	CASSGRWDTQYF	TGTGCCAGCAGCGGCAGATGGGATACGCAGTATTTT
TRBD1	NA	TRBV4-3	TRBJ2-2	CASSQDVGGQVSPGELFF	TGCGCCAGCAGCCAAGATGTGGGGGGACAGGTTAGCCCCGGGGAGCTGTTTTTT
TRBD1	NA	TRBV28	TRBJ1-5	CASSLPGTGGSNQPQHF	TGTGCCAGCAGTCTCCCCGGGACAGGGGGTAGCAATCAGCCCCAGCATTTT
NA	once	TRBV7-2	TRBJ1-5	CASSSARTENSNQPQHF	TGTGCCAGCAGTTCCGCCCGGACAGAAAATAGCAATCAGCCCCAGCATTTT
TRBD1	NA	TRBV19	TRBJ1-1	CASSPPWGQATEAFF	TGTGCCAGTAGTCCCCCCTGGGGACAGGCCACTGAAGCTTTCTTT
TRBD1	NA	TRBV3-1/TRBV3-2	TRBJ1-2	CASSQVQGAYGYTF	TGTGCCAGCAGCCAAGTACAGGGGGCTTATGGCTACACCTTC
TRBD1	once	TRBV3-1/TRBV3-2	TRBJ1-4	CASSRRGQQSEKLFF	TGTGCCAGCAGCCGACGGGGACAGCAAAGTGAAAAACTGTTTTTT
TRBD1	NA	TRBV30	TRBJ1-5	CAWGDRGDQPQHF	TGTGCCTGGGGGGACAGGGGCGATCAGCCCCAGCATTTT
NA	NA	TRBV18	TRBJ1-3	CASSQQGSGNTIYF	TGTGCCAGCTCACAACAGGGATCCGGAAACACCATATATTTT
TRBD2	NA	TRBV7-9	TRBJ2-1	CASSSSGRYNEQFF	TGTGCCAGCAGCTCCAGCGGGAGATACAATGAGCAGTTCTTC
NA	NA	TRBV7-5	TRBJ2-1	CARVNGGREGEQFF	TGTGCCAGGGTAAACGGCGGGAGGGAGGGTGAGCAGTTCTTC
TRBD2	NA	TRBV9	TRBJ2-3	CASSIPLAGSTDTQYF	TGTGCCAGCAGCATTCCACTAGCGGGGAGCACAGATACGCAGTATTTT
NA	NA	TRBV27	TRBJ1-2	CASSPGLLTQGTYGYTF	TGTGCCAGCAGTCCTGGGCTACTTACGCAGGGGACCTATGGCTACACCTTC
TRBD2	NA	TRBV3-1/TRBV3-2	TRBJ2-1	CASSLTSGNNEQFF	TGTGCCAGCAGCCTGACTAGCGGGAACAATGAGCAGTTCTTC
TRBD2	NA	TRBV3-1/TRBV3-2	TRBJ2-3	CASSQDPQREGGDTQYF	TGTGCCAGCAGCCAAGATCCCCAGCGGGAGGGCGGGGATACGCAGTATTTT
TRBD1	NA	TRBV5-1	TRBJ2-1	CASSHGQGLDNEQFF	TGCGCCAGCAGCCACGGACAGGGGCTCGACAATGAGCAGTTCTTC
NA	NA	TRBV12-5	TRBJ1-2	CASGLSHYNFYGYTF	TGTGCTAGTGGGTTATCACACTACAATTTCTATGGCTACACCTTC
TRBD1	NA	TRBV20-1	TRBJ1-1	CSARGGTGAFF	TGCAGTGCTAGAGGGGGGACAGGAGCTTTCTTT
NA	few	TRBV7-2	TRBJ2-4	CASSLGLDIQYF	TGTGCCAGCAGCTTAGGGCTGGACATTCAGTACTTC
TRBD2	NA	TRBV18	TRBJ2-5	CASSPPLAGAETQYF	TGTGCCAGCTCACCACCGCTAGCGGGAGCTGAGACCCAGTACTTC
TRBD2	NA	TRBV10-3	TRBJ2-5	CAKGLAGLNQETQYF	TGTGCAAAGGGGCTAGCGGGTCTGAACCAAGAGACCCAGTACTTC
NA	NA	TRBV9	TRBJ1-5	CASRAGKRGQPQHF	TGTGCCAGCAGGGCAGGGAAGCGGGGTCAGCCCCAGCATTTT
TRBD2	once	TRBV28	TRBJ2-3	CASSLYPQTSGNPDTQYF	TGTGCCAGCAGTCTCTACCCACAGACTAGCGGGAACCCAGATACGCAGTATTTT
NA	NA	TRBV2	TRBJ2-5	CASSEIVVQETQYF	TGTGCCAGCAGTGAAATCGTAGTCCAAGAGACCCAGTACTTC
NA	NA	TRBV12-5	TRBJ1-1	CASGFSSGVGTEAFF	TGTGCTAGTGGTTTTTCCTCGGGGGTAGGGACTGAAGCTTTCTTT
NA	NA	TRBV19	TRBJ2-2	CASSVPSVRNAGELFF	TGTGCCAGTAGTGTCCCTAGCGTAAGGAACGCCGGGGAGCTGTTTTTT
TRBD1	NA	TRBV10-3	TRBJ2-5	CAVGTDQETQYF	TGTGCCGTGGGGACAGATCAAGAGACCCAGTACTTC
TRBD2	NA	TRBV6-5	TRBJ2-3	CASSLAGGTDTQYF	TGTGCCAGCAGTCTAGCGGGAGGCACAGATACGCAGTATTTT